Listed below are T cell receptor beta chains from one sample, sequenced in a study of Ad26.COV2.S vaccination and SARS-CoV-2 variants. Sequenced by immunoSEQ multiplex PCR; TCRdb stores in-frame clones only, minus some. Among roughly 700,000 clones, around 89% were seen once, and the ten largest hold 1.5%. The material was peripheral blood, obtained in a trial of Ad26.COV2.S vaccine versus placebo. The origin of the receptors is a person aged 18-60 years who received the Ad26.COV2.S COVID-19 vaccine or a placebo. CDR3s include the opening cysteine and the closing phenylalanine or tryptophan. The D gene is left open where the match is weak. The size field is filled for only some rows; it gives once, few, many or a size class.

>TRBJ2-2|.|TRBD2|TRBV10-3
CATLAGAAGRDTGELFF
TGTGCCACCCTTGCCGGGGCGGCCGGGAGGGACACCGGGGAGCTGTTTTTT
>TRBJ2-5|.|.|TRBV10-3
CAIRDIGGETQYF
TGTGCCATCAGGGATATTGGTGGGGAGACCCAGTACTTC
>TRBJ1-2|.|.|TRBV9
CASSPGTDYGYTF
TGTGCCAGCAGCCCCGGGACTGACTATGGCTACACCTTC
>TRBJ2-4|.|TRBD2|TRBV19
CASSPILAGDLLAKNIQYF
TGTGCCAGTAGTCCTATACTAGCGGGAGACCTCCTAGCCAAAAACATTCAGTACTTC
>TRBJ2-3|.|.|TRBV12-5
CASSSVTSTDTQYF
TGTGCTAGTAGCTCAGTAACTAGCACAGATACGCAGTATTTT
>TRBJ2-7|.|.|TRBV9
CASSVGPEQGYEQYF
TGTGCCAGCAGCGTAGGACCAGAACAGGGCTACGAGCAGTACTTC
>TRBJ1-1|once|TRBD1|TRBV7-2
CASSPRPGTGTMAFF
TGTGCCAGCAGCCCACGTCCCGGGACAGGGACCATGGCTTTCTTT
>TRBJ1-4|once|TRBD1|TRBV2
CASSPYRGQNEKLFF
TGTGCCAGCAGTCCGTACAGGGGGCAAAATGAAAAACTGTTTTTT
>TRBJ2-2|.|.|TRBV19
CASSEQGGTGELFF
TGTGCCAGTAGTGAACAGGGTGGGACCGGGGAGCTGTTTTTT
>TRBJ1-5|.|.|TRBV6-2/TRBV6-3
CASSYEGRQPQHF
TGTGCCAGCAGTTACGAAGGGAGACAGCCCCAGCATTTT
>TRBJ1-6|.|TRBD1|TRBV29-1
CSPGTAERGAGGSPLHF
TGCAGCCCTGGGACAGCCGAGAGGGGGGCAGGTGGGTCACCCCTCCACTTT
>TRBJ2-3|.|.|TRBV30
CAWSVGQGYTDTQYF
TGTGCCTGGAGTGTAGGGCAGGGGTACACAGATACGCAGTATTTT
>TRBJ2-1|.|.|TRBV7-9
CASSPRGREEFF
TGTGCCAGCAGCCCCAGGGGTCGAGAGGAGTTCTTC
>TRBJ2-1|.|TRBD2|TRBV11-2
CASSAGLESVTFF
TGTGCCAGCAGCGCGGGACTAGAGTCGGTTACGTTCTTC